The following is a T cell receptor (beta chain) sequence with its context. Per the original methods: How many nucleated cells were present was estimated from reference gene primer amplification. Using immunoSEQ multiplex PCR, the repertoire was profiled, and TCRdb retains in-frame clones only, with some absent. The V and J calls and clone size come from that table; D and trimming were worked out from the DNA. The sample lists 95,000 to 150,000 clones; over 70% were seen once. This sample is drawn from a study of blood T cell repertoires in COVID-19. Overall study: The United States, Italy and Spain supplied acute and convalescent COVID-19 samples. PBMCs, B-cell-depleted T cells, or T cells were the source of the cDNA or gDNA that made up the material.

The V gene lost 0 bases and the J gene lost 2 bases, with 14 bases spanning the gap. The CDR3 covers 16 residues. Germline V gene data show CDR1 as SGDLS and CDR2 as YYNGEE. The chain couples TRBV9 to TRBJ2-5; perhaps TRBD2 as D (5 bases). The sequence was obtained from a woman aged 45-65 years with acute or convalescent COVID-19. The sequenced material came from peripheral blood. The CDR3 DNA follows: TGTGCCAGCAGCGTAGGCGTCGTGGGAGCTCAAGAGACCCAGTACTTC. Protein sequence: CASSVGVVGAQETQYF.